This T cell receptor beta chain comes out of a study of long-term antiretroviral therapy in people with HIV. Trimming shortened V by 6 bases and J by 3 bases, and 14 bases separated the two germline ends. The CDR3 is made up of 14 amino acids. Germline V gene sequence: CDR1 MDHEN, CDR2 SYDVKM. An immunoSEQ assay, version v3.0, was performed at survey level. Libraries were prepared by immunoSEQ multiplex PCR; TCRdb keeps only in-frame clonotypes and omits some of them. The data hold tens of thousands of clones, with 95% observed a single time. In the case of this clone: Its target is unknown.

Study observations and caveats: Clones expanded before ART dominated the repertoire at all time points.

The chain employs TRBV28 and TRBJ1-2; tentatively, D is TRBD1 (5 bases). This receptor was taken from a man aged 45 to 65 with HIV. Sequencing was performed on unsorted PBMCs, taken 5.3 years after starting antiretroviral therapy. CDR3 coding DNA: TGTGCCAGCAGGACCCCCAGGGCGGACTATGGCTACACCTTC. Translated, it gives CASRTPRADYGYTF.